This T cell receptor (beta chain) was identified during a study of cytomegalovirus exposure and HLA in healthy donors. Study-wide results and limits: Subsequent analysis revealed that first-cohort TCR clusters tended to co-occur in the 110 or so validation repertoires. There were 150 to 200 TCR beta chains listed as cytomegalovirus-associated.

The CDR3 sequence is 16 residues long. V lost 0 bases and J lost 4; bases outside the gene matches: 3. Germline V gives CDR1 MNHEY, CDR2 SVGAGI. This table comes from immunoSEQ multiplex PCR, and its TCRdb copy is limited to in-frame clones, with some not included. The sample comprises 90,000 to 130,000 clones, more than 75% of which are singletons, and 1.4% rests with the top ten. About this clone: Its antigen is not known.

The clonotype comes from a woman aged 25 to 39 in good health and CMV-seropositive. The J gene is TRBJ2-3, the V gene TRBV6-5, with 11 nucleotides matching TRBD2. The sequenced sample consisted of PBMCs. CDR3 nucleotides: TGTGCCAGCAGTTACTCGCCTAGCGGGGGGCCAGATACGCAGTATTTT. This gives the protein CASSYSPSGGPDTQYF.